Listed here are 18 T cell receptor beta chains from one sample, sequenced in a study of blood T cell repertoires in COVID-19. Repertoires were generated with immunoSEQ multiplex PCR, while TCRdb's copy carries only in-frame clones and drops some. The table includes roughly 250,000 clones, approximately 85% detected once. Sequencing was performed on peripheral blood. The receptors were gathered from a man aged 45-65 years with acute or convalescent COVID-19.

This rearrangement joins TRBV9 to TRBJ2-2; D is possibly TRBD2 (6 bases). Germline V CDR1 and CDR2: SGDLS, YYNGEE. The CDR3 length is 16 residues. Deletions cut 4 bases from V and 3 bases from J, with 16 bases between. The CDR3 reads CASSTAPGLDTGELFF. Here the CDR3 DNA reads TGTGCCAGCAGCACCGCCCCGGGACTGGACACCGGGGAGCTGTTTTTT.

The V gene is TRBV19, the J gene TRBJ2-4; TRBD1 matches 9 bases. CDR3 size: 15 residues. V gave up 5 bases and J gave up 1 base; unmatched junction bases: 3. Germline V gene data show CDR1 as LNHDA and CDR2 as SQIVND (reference sequence). As DNA, the CDR3 is TGTGCCAGTAGTCGGACAGGGGTTGCCAAAAACATTCAGTACTTC. As protein: CASSRTGVAKNIQYF.

A few counts support this clone. The sample carries other DNA sequences with the same CDR3. This chain links TRBV4-1 with TRBJ2-3, with 9 bases identical to TRBD2. CDR1 and CDR2 (germline): MGHRA, YSYEKL. V lost 1 base and J lost 1; bases outside the gene matches: 6. The CDR3 contains 17 residues. CDR3 in DNA: TGCGCCAGCAGCCAAGGGGGAGCGGGGGGAGGCACAGATACGCAGTATTTT. It is translated as CASSQGGAGGGTDTQYF.

This sequence joins TRBV10-1 and TRBJ1-1, with 9 bases aligning to TRBD1. The germline V gene encodes CDR1 WNHNN and CDR2 SYGVQD (reference sequence). J gave up 12 bases and V 6 bases, and 14 bases lay outside the gene matches. There are 14 residues in the CDR3. The CDR3: CASRASGTGPKTFF. Written as DNA, the CDR3 is TGCGCCAGCAGGGCCTCCGGGACAGGGCCAAAGACTTTCTTT.

This CDR3 is CASSGWTGGSGNTIYF. The DNA of the CDR3 is TGTGCCAGCAGCGGGTGGACAGGGGGCTCTGGAAACACCATATATTTT. The rearrangement uses TRBV9 and TRBJ1-3, with TRBD1 identical over 10 bases. This CDR3 comprises 16 residues. Germline V gene lookup returns CDR1 SGDLS and CDR2 YYNGEE. The V gene end was trimmed by 3 bases and the J gene end by 0 bases; junction bases not matched to a gene: 3.

The chain joins TRBV6-5 to TRBJ1-1, with D perhaps matching TRBD1 (6 bases). Germline CDR1 is MNHEY and CDR2 is SVGAGI. Deletions cut 6 bases from V and 1 base from J, with 12 bases between. CDR3 length equals 14 residues. CDR3 region: CASSPWTENTEAFF. As DNA, the CDR3 is TGTGCCAGCAGCCCATGGACAGAGAACACTGAAGCTTTCTTT.

The V call is TRBV18, the J call TRBJ1-6, with TRBD1 as a possible D gene (5 bases). CDR1 and CDR2 from the germline V gene are KGHSH and LQKENI. CDR3 size: 14 residues. The V end was cut by 3 bases, the J end by 10 bases, with 13 bases between. Here the CDR3 DNA reads TGTGCCAGCTCACCCTCCCGGCAGGGCTCACCCCTCCACTTT. Translating gives CASSPSRQGSPLHF.

This clone was detected only a few times. The gene calls are TRBV29-1 and TRBJ1-1, with 9 bases aligning to TRBD1. Germline assignment: CDR1 SQVTM and CDR2 ANQGSEA. CDR3 length: 15 residues. The trim removed 2 bases at V and 1 base at J, leaving 5 bases unmatched. The CDR3 loop reads CSVENTGGANTEAFF. For the CDR3, the DNA is TGCAGCGTTGAAAACACAGGGGGCGCGAACACTGAAGCTTTCTTT.

CDR3 sequence: CASSFGRGLYNEQFF. The CDR3 DNA sequence: TGCGCCAGCAGCTTCGGGAGGGGGCTTTACAATGAGCAGTTCTTC. The chain uses TRBV5-1 and TRBJ2-1; D is possibly TRBD2 (8 bases). In germline, CDR1 is SGHRS, CDR2 YFSETQ. CDR3 size: 15 residues. With 2 bases removed from V and 4 bases from J, the gap between germline ends came to 13 bases. Filled out from reference TRBV5-1 and TRBJ2-1, the complete variable domain reads KAGVTQTPRYLIKTRGQQVTLSCSPISGHRSVSWYQQTPGQGLQFLFEYFSETQRNKGNFPGRFSGRQFSNSRSEMNVSTLELGDSALYLCASSFGRGLYNEQFFGPGTRLTVL.

The CDR3 DNA follows: TGTGCCACCAGTGAGCCTCAAGACTTACAAGAGACCCAGTACTTC. It is translated as CATSEPQDLQETQYF. The chain carries TRBV24-1 and TRBJ2-5; unclear D gene. The CDR3 has 15 residues. Germline V gives CDR1 KGHDR, CDR2 SFDVKD. V was shortened by 4 bases and J by 2 bases, with 13 bases between the two germline ends.

This chain uses TRBV7-9 with TRBJ2-7; TRBD2 matches 9 bases. CDR3 length: 15 amino acids. Germline V gene data show CDR1 as SEHNR and CDR2 as FQNEAQ (reference sequence). The V and J ends lost 5 bases and 2 bases, in that order; junction bases with no gene match: 7. This CDR3 reads CASSGRTSVAYEQYF. CDR3 in DNA: TGTGCCAGCAGCGGAAGGACTAGCGTCGCCTACGAGCAGTACTTC.

This sequence joins TRBV3-1 (or the pseudogene TRBV3-2) and TRBJ2-1, with 9 nucleotides matching TRBD2. Losses at the gene ends were 3 bases for V and 16 bases for J; bases not matched to a gene: 10. The CDR3 is 13 amino acids. Germline V gene data show CDR1 as LGHDT and CDR2 as YNNKEL (reference sequence). The CDR3 spells CASSQVAGEEVFF. The CDR3 region has the DNA TGTGCCAGCAGCCAGGTAGCGGGAGAAGAAGTATTCTTC.

The chain carries TRBV6-6 and TRBJ2-7; maybe TRBD1 (5 bases). Trimming removed 0 bases from V and 2 bases from J, with 8 bases in between. In germline, CDR1 is MNHNY, CDR2 SVGAGI (reference sequence). The length of the CDR3 is 14 residues. The CDR3: CASSYSQGPYEQYF. The CDR3 DNA reads as TGTGCCAGCAGTTACTCCCAGGGTCCCTACGAGCAGTACTTC.

To note about this clone: The same CDR3 arises from other DNA sequences in this sample as well. CDR3 bases: TGTGCCAGCAGTGGAGGGTATAGCAATCAGCCCCAGCATTTT. Protein product: CASSGGYSNQPQHF. The V gene is TRBV2, the J gene TRBJ1-5; D is unresolved. CDR1 is SNHLY, CDR2 FYNNEI, per germline. This CDR3 is 14 amino acids long. Trimming stripped 4 bases from V and 0 bases from J, with 7 bases between.

The DNA for the CDR3 is TGTGCCGCGTCTACAGGGATCTACGAGCAGTACTTC. Its translation: CAASTGIYEQYF. V and J are TRBV10-3 and TRBJ2-7, with TRBD1 as a possible D gene (6 bases). The CDR3 has 12 amino acids. The V gene's germline CDR1 is ENHRY and CDR2 SYGVKD. V was trimmed by 11 bases and J by 3 bases, leaving 14 bases between them.

CDR3 residues: CASSRGKTSGRATDTQYF. In DNA, the CDR3 is TGTGCCAGTAGTAGGGGTAAGACTAGCGGGAGGGCCACAGATACGCAGTATTTT. This chain joins TRBV19 and TRBJ2-3; 14 nucleotides align to TRBD2. The CDR3 contains 18 residues. The V and J ends lost 4 bases and 2 bases, in that order; junction bases with no gene match: 8. Germline values: CDR1 LNHDA, CDR2 SQIVND (reference sequence).

V and J are TRBV19 and TRBJ2-4, with 8 bases identical to TRBD1. This CDR3 has 18 residues. Germline V gene sequence: CDR1 LNHDA, CDR2 SQIVND (reference sequence). J lost 7 bases, V lost 0 bases, and 14 bases had no gene match. CDR3 region: CASSIDATGVDIGNIQYF. Here the CDR3 DNA reads TGTGCCAGTAGTATAGACGCGACAGGGGTGGATATTGGGAACATTCAGTACTTC.

This clone has more than one count but fewer than ten. This sequence joins TRBV7-6 and TRBJ1-1, with 8 bases fitting TRBD1. Germline values: CDR1 SGHVS, CDR2 FNYEAQ. The trim removed 1 base at V and 0 bases at J, leaving 4 bases unmatched. The CDR3 extends over 16 amino acids. CDR3 sequence: CASSLGGTGLNTEAFF. CDR3 in DNA: TGTGCCAGCAGCTTAGGTGGGACAGGCCTGAACACTGAAGCTTTCTTT.